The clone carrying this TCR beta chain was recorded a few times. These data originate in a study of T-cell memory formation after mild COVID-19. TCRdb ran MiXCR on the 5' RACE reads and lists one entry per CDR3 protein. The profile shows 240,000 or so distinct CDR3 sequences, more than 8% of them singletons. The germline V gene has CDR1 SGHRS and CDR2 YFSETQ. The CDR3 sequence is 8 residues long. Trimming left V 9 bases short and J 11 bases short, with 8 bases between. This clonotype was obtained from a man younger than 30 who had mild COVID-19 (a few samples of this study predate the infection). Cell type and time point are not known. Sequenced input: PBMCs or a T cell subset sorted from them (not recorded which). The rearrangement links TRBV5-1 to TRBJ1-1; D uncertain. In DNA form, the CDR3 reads TGCGCCAACATCCTGGCTTTCTTT. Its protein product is CANILAFF.